These 11 T cell receptor beta chains share one sample of origin, sequenced in a study of T cell repertoires in cytomegalovirus infection. TCRdb reprocessed the reads with MiXCR, giving one entry per CDR3 protein. The sample carries roughly 310,000 distinct CDR3 sequences, 25% to 30% recorded once. No cognate antigen is known for these TCRs. The sample was cultured PBMCs, taken from culture after CMV antigen stimulation. These receptors all come from a human donor in good health (CMV status not recorded). Some clones in this sample may be carry-over from other donors' samples.

The V call is TRBV6-8, the J call TRBJ1-6, with unresolved D. The V and J ends lost 3 bases and 7 bases respectively, with 7 bases between them. Germline V gene sequence: CDR1 MNHGY, CDR2 SAAAGT. The CDR3 covers 13 residues. CDR3 in DNA: TGTGCCAGCAGTTATGGGGTAAATTCACCCCTCCACTTT. Protein product: CASSYGVNSPLHF.

The chain uses TRBV28 and TRBJ2-7, with D maybe TRBD1 (5 bases). V was pared by 1 base and J by 2 bases, with 12 bases between. The germline V gene encodes CDR1 MDHEN and CDR2 SYDVKM. The CDR3 is 15 residues long. The CDR3 is CASSLSSRQTYEQYF. The CDR3 DNA follows: TGTGCCAGCAGTTTATCGTCCAGACAGACCTACGAGCAGTACTTC.

The rearrangement links TRBV7-6 to TRBJ1-1, with D tentatively TRBD1 (6 bases). Trimming cost V 1 base and J 7 bases, with 16 bases left between them. The CDR3 runs 15 residues. Looked up from germline, CDR1 is SGHVS and CDR2 is FNYEAQ. CDR3 sequence (DNA): TGTGCCAGCAGCTTAGGATGGGGGGCTGTGGTTGAAGCTTTCTTT. It specifies CASSLGWGAVVEAFF.

The V gene is TRBV6-8, the J gene TRBJ1-1, with unresolved D. The V gene's germline CDR1 is MNHGY and CDR2 SAAAGT. V shed 2 bases and J shed 10 bases, with 8 bases lying between them. CDR3 size: 11 residues. The CDR3 spells CASSYGRRAFF. The CDR3 DNA sequence: TGTGCCAGCAGTTACGGGAGGAGAGCTTTCTTT.

The chain couples TRBV6-9 to TRBJ2-3, with a possible D match to TRBD1 (6 bases). The V gene's germline CDR1 is MNHGY and CDR2 SVAAGI. CDR3 size: 15 residues. Trimming removed 3 bases from V and 6 bases from J, with 16 bases in between. The CDR3: CASSYLGQSSDTQYF. In DNA, the CDR3 is TGTGCCAGCAGTTACCTCGGACAGTCGTCCGATACGCAGTATTTT.

This chain links TRBV24-1 with TRBJ2-3; TRBD2 aligns across 8 bases. Trimming at V came to 4 bases and at J to 6 bases, leaving 8 bases not matched to a gene. CDR1 is KGHDR, CDR2 SFDVKD, per germline. This CDR3 is built from 15 residues. This CDR3 is CATSESAGGHDTQYF. For the CDR3, the DNA is TGTGCCACCAGTGAGTCGGCGGGGGGCCACGATACGCAGTATTTT.

The V call is TRBV6-5, the J call TRBJ2-3; TRBD2 agrees at 12 bases. CDR1 and CDR2 (germline): MNHEY, SVGAGI. The CDR3 runs 18 residues. Trimming removed 2 bases from V and 0 bases from J; junction bases left unmatched: 6. The CDR3 loop is CASSYDLAGGSSTDTQYF. CDR3 coding DNA: TGTGCCAGCAGTTACGATCTAGCGGGAGGGAGTAGCACAGATACGCAGTATTTT.

The chain joins TRBV20-1 to TRBJ1-5; 9 bases map to TRBD1. V shed 3 bases, J shed 6 bases, and the junction held 6 bases outside the gene matches. The CDR3 length is 14 residues. Germline CDR1 reads DFQATT; CDR2 reads SNEGSKA (reference sequence). In nucleotides, the CDR3 is TGCAGTGCTAGCAGGGACAGGGAGGTTCAGCCCCAGCATTTT. Translated, it gives CSASRDREVQPQHF.

This clonotype came up a few times. The chain couples TRBV7-2 to TRBJ1-1; perhaps TRBD1 as D (6 bases). V was pared by 5 bases and J by 6 bases, with 13 bases between. CDR3 length: 13 residues. Germline V lookup: CDR1 SGHTA, CDR2 FQGNSA. CDR3 sequence (DNA): TGTGCCAGCAGCGTTCAGGGGAAGGCTGAAGCTTTCTTT. This translates into CASSVQGKAEAFF. Full variable domain (outside the CDR3, taken from reference TRBV7-2 and TRBJ1-1): GAGVSQSPSNKVTEKGKDVELRCDPISGHTALYWYRQSLGQGLEFLIYFQGNSAPDKSGLPSDRFSAERTGGSVSTLTIQRTQQEDSAVYLCASSVQGKAEAFFGQGTRLTVV.

This clonotype was observed a few times. This chain uses TRBV6-1 with TRBJ1-5; D gene ambiguous. V was cut by 6 bases and J by 1 base, with 1 base left in between. This CDR3 contains 11 residues. Per germline, CDR1 MNHNS and CDR2 SASEGT. The CDR3 DNA reads TGTGCCAGCAGAAGCAATCAGCCCCAGCATTTT. This codes for CASRSNQPQHF.

The V gene is TRBV28, the J gene TRBJ2-5, with D tentatively TRBD1 (5 bases). Germline assignment: CDR1 MDHEN and CDR2 SYDVKM. Between the trimmed V and J ends, which lost 6 bases and 1 base, there was a span of 12 bases. This CDR3 has 14 residues. This CDR3 is CASRPGQGQETQYF. CDR3 DNA: TGTGCCAGCAGGCCCGGCCAGGGCCAAGAGACCCAGTACTTC.